A selection of T cell receptor beta chains follows, all from one sample in a study of blood T cell repertoires in COVID-19. Some clones are missing from TCRdb's copy, which holds only in-frame ones; the method was immunoSEQ multiplex PCR. This table holds roughly 200,000 clones, about 88% found once. Sequencing input: peripheral blood. The receptor set was obtained from a man in his forties or fifties with active or convalescent COVID-19. The CDR3 runs from the conserved cysteine through the conserved F or W. Fields, in order: clone size, J gene, V gene, D gene, CDR3 protein, CDR3 DNA. A D gene is named only where the DNA matches it firmly. The listing skips clone size in some rows; elsewhere it reads once, few, many or a size class.

clone size: NA
J gene: TRBJ1-2
V gene: TRBV29-1
D gene: TRBD1
CDR3 protein: CSVRQGIDPGYTF
CDR3 DNA: TGCAGCGTTAGACAGGGTATAGATCCGGGCTACACCTTC

clone size: NA
J gene: TRBJ1-1
V gene: TRBV7-2
D gene: NA
CDR3 protein: CASSLRRTVNTEAFF
CDR3 DNA: TGTGCCAGCAGCTTAAGAAGAACAGTGAACACTGAAGCTTTCTTT

clone size: NA
J gene: TRBJ1-5
V gene: TRBV6-6
D gene: NA
CDR3 protein: CASSYWGGSNQPQHF
CDR3 DNA: TGTGCCAGCAGTTACTGGGGGGGGAGCAATCAGCCCCAGCATTTT

clone size: NA
J gene: TRBJ2-7
V gene: TRBV9
D gene: TRBD1
CDR3 protein: CASSAGTGATYEQYF
CDR3 DNA: TGTGCCAGCAGCGCCGGGACAGGGGCGACCTACGAGCAGTACTTC

clone size: NA
J gene: TRBJ2-6
V gene: TRBV5-4
D gene: TRBD1
CDR3 protein: CASSSGTDLSGANVLTF
CDR3 DNA: TGTGCCAGCAGCTCCGGGACAGACCTCTCTGGGGCCAACGTCCTGACTTTC

clone size: NA
J gene: TRBJ2-1
V gene: TRBV13
D gene: TRBD2
CDR3 protein: CASSLGASGGGNEQFF
CDR3 DNA: TGTGCCAGCAGCTTAGGGGCTAGCGGGGGAGGGAATGAGCAGTTCTTC

clone size: NA
J gene: TRBJ1-4
V gene: TRBV10-3
D gene: NA
CDR3 protein: CAISESEGLGEKLFF
CDR3 DNA: TGTGCCATCAGTGAGTCGGAGGGCTTGGGTGAAAAACTGTTTTTT

clone size: NA
J gene: TRBJ2-3
V gene: TRBV5-1
D gene: TRBD1
CDR3 protein: CASSFRTGGLTDTQYF
CDR3 DNA: TGCGCCAGCAGCTTCAGGACAGGGGGCTTGACAGATACGCAGTATTTT

clone size: NA
J gene: TRBJ2-7
V gene: TRBV27
D gene: TRBD1
CDR3 protein: CASRVSGRRQGGLSDYEQYF
CDR3 DNA: TGTGCCAGCAGGGTGTCCGGTCGACGACAGGGGGGTTTGTCGGACTACGAGCAGTACTTC

clone size: NA
J gene: TRBJ2-3
V gene: TRBV3-1/TRBV3-2
D gene: NA
CDR3 protein: CASSPRGRGADTQYF
CDR3 DNA: TGTGCCAGCAGCCCGCGGGGGCGAGGAGCAGATACGCAGTATTTT

clone size: NA
J gene: TRBJ1-5
V gene: TRBV19
D gene: NA
CDR3 protein: CASTPIVGRAGRYSNQPQHF
CDR3 DNA: TGTGCCAGTACCCCTATAGTTGGTAGGGCGGGCCGGTATAGCAATCAGCCCCAGCATTTT

clone size: once
J gene: TRBJ2-2
V gene: TRBV11-2
D gene: NA
CDR3 protein: CASSPTRMNTGELFF
CDR3 DNA: TGTGCCAGCAGTCCTACTAGAATGAACACCGGGGAGCTGTTTTTT

clone size: NA
J gene: TRBJ2-7
V gene: TRBV6-5
D gene: TRBD2
CDR3 protein: CASSYSSGRAGYEQYF
CDR3 DNA: TGTGCCAGCAGTTACTCCAGCGGGAGGGCCGGATACGAGCAGTACTTC

clone size: once
J gene: TRBJ1-1
V gene: TRBV11-1
D gene: NA
CDR3 protein: CASSSGGLDSNTEAFF
CDR3 DNA: TGTGCCAGCAGCTCGGGGGGGCTGGACAGCAACACTGAAGCTTTCTTT

clone size: NA
J gene: TRBJ2-1
V gene: TRBV10-3
D gene: TRBD2
CDR3 protein: CAISDSGRHLKNEQFF
CDR3 DNA: TGTGCCATCAGTGATAGCGGGAGGCACCTCAAGAATGAGCAGTTCTTC

clone size: NA
J gene: TRBJ2-5
V gene: TRBV12-3/TRBV12-4
D gene: NA
CDR3 protein: CASRTGETQYF
CDR3 DNA: TGTGCCAGCAGAACCGGAGAGACCCAGTACTTC

clone size: NA
J gene: TRBJ1-2
V gene: TRBV5-4
D gene: TRBD1
CDR3 protein: CASRYRGPSGYTF
CDR3 DNA: TGTGCCAGCAGATACAGGGGGCCGAGTGGCTACACCTTC

clone size: once
J gene: TRBJ2-7
V gene: TRBV24-1
D gene: NA
CDR3 protein: CATSGGNRGSSYEQYF
CDR3 DNA: TGTGCCACCAGTGGCGGGAATCGGGGGAGCTCCTACGAGCAGTACTTC

clone size: NA
J gene: TRBJ2-3
V gene: TRBV9
D gene: TRBD1
CDR3 protein: CASSERTGAVGDTQYF
CDR3 DNA: TGTGCCAGCAGCGAGAGGACAGGGGCCGTCGGAGATACGCAGTATTTT

clone size: NA
J gene: TRBJ2-5
V gene: TRBV2
D gene: NA
CDR3 protein: CASSEIKGLETQYF
CDR3 DNA: TGTGCCAGCAGTGAAATTAAGGGGCTGGAGACCCAGTACTTC

clone size: NA
J gene: TRBJ1-2
V gene: TRBV9
D gene: TRBD1
CDR3 protein: CASSNGTVYHNDYGYTF
CDR3 DNA: TGTGCCAGCAGCAACGGGACAGTGTATCACAATGACTATGGCTACACCTTC

clone size: NA
J gene: TRBJ1-2
V gene: TRBV7-6
D gene: TRBD1
CDR3 protein: CASSLGTGSNYGYTF
CDR3 DNA: TGTGCCAGCAGCTTAGGGACAGGTTCTAACTATGGCTACACCTTC

clone size: NA
J gene: TRBJ2-5
V gene: TRBV6-5
D gene: TRBD1
CDR3 protein: CASSTRTGMKTQYF
CDR3 DNA: TGTGCCAGCAGTACCAGGACAGGGATGAAGACCCAGTACTTC

clone size: few
J gene: TRBJ1-5
V gene: TRBV7-9
D gene: NA
CDR3 protein: CASSTGRGNQPQHF
CDR3 DNA: TGTGCCAGCAGCACGGGACGGGGGAATCAGCCCCAGCATTTT

clone size: NA
J gene: TRBJ2-5
V gene: TRBV6-1
D gene: NA
CDR3 protein: CASSEASGGSETQYF
CDR3 DNA: TGTGCCAGCAGTGAAGCGTCCGGGGGATCGGAGACCCAGTACTTC

clone size: NA
J gene: TRBJ1-1
V gene: TRBV3-1/TRBV3-2
D gene: TRBD1
CDR3 protein: CASSLEGQGVEWNTEAFF
CDR3 DNA: TGTGCCAGCAGCCTAGAAGGACAGGGCGTTGAATGGAACACTGAAGCTTTCTTT

clone size: NA
J gene: TRBJ1-1
V gene: TRBV6-6
D gene: TRBD1
CDR3 protein: CASSNPLDRVAFF
CDR3 DNA: TGTGCCAGCAGTAACCCATTGGACAGGGTGGCTTTCTTT

clone size: once
J gene: TRBJ1-1
V gene: TRBV28
D gene: NA
CDR3 protein: CASSSQGYNTEAFF
CDR3 DNA: TGTGCCAGCAGTTCGCAGGGGTACAACACTGAAGCTTTCTTT

clone size: NA
J gene: TRBJ1-2
V gene: TRBV6-5
D gene: NA
CDR3 protein: CASTRFRNYGYTF
CDR3 DNA: TGTGCCAGCACTAGGTTTCGCAACTATGGCTACACCTTC

clone size: NA
J gene: TRBJ1-5
V gene: TRBV7-9
D gene: NA
CDR3 protein: CASSWGEQEPQHF
CDR3 DNA: TGTGCCAGCAGCTGGGGGGAGCAGGAGCCCCAGCATTTT

clone size: NA
J gene: TRBJ2-1
V gene: TRBV19
D gene: TRBD2
CDR3 protein: CASSIGTSGTGQFF
CDR3 DNA: TGTGCCAGTAGTATTGGAACTAGCGGGACGGGGCAGTTCTTC

clone size: NA
J gene: TRBJ2-5
V gene: TRBV28
D gene: NA
CDR3 protein: CASSRDSLETQYF
CDR3 DNA: TGTGCCAGCAGCCGAGACAGTCTGGAGACCCAGTACTTC

clone size: NA
J gene: TRBJ2-5
V gene: TRBV11-3
D gene: NA
CDR3 protein: CASSERRETQYF
CDR3 DNA: TGTGCCAGCAGCGAGCGGCGGGAGACCCAGTACTTC

clone size: NA
J gene: TRBJ2-2
V gene: TRBV5-4
D gene: TRBD2
CDR3 protein: CASSSSSSGKVTGELFF
CDR3 DNA: TGTGCCAGCAGCTCCTCCTCTAGCGGGAAGGTTACCGGGGAGCTGTTTTTT

clone size: NA
J gene: TRBJ2-1
V gene: TRBV19
D gene: TRBD2
CDR3 protein: CASSISGGLNEQFF
CDR3 DNA: TGTGCCAGTAGTATAAGCGGGGGCCTCAATGAGCAGTTCTTC

clone size: few
J gene: TRBJ1-1
V gene: TRBV7-9
D gene: NA
CDR3 protein: CASSLVSVNTEAFF
CDR3 DNA: TGTGCCAGCAGCTTAGTTTCCGTGAACACTGAAGCTTTCTTT

clone size: NA
J gene: TRBJ1-6
V gene: TRBV24-1
D gene: NA
CDR3 protein: CATSDTRGSPLHF
CDR3 DNA: TGTGCCACCAGTGACACCCGGGGATCACCCCTCCACTTT

clone size: NA
J gene: TRBJ1-1
V gene: TRBV2
D gene: NA
CDR3 protein: CASSEAPSFGSEAFF
CDR3 DNA: TGTGCCAGCAGTGAAGCGCCTTCCTTCGGTTCTGAAGCTTTCTTT

clone size: NA
J gene: TRBJ2-1
V gene: TRBV5-1
D gene: NA
CDR3 protein: CASSEEAYNEQFF
CDR3 DNA: TGCGCCAGCAGCGAGGAAGCCTACAATGAGCAGTTCTTC

clone size: NA
J gene: TRBJ1-2
V gene: TRBV6-5
D gene: NA
CDR3 protein: CASTSVTGHYGYTF
CDR3 DNA: TGTGCCAGCACGTCCGTCACAGGCCACTATGGCTACACCTTC

clone size: NA
J gene: TRBJ1-5
V gene: TRBV10-3
D gene: NA
CDR3 protein: CAIRGGKNQPQHF
CDR3 DNA: TGTGCCATCAGGGGAGGGAAAAATCAGCCCCAGCATTTT

clone size: NA
J gene: TRBJ2-1
V gene: TRBV10-3
D gene: NA
CDR3 protein: CAISESDNEQFF
CDR3 DNA: TGTGCCATCAGTGAGTCCGACAATGAGCAGTTCTTC

clone size: NA
J gene: TRBJ2-3
V gene: TRBV24-1
D gene: NA
CDR3 protein: CATSDPGLGPTDTQYF
CDR3 DNA: TGTGCCACCAGTGATCCGGGACTGGGGCCCACAGATACGCAGTATTTT